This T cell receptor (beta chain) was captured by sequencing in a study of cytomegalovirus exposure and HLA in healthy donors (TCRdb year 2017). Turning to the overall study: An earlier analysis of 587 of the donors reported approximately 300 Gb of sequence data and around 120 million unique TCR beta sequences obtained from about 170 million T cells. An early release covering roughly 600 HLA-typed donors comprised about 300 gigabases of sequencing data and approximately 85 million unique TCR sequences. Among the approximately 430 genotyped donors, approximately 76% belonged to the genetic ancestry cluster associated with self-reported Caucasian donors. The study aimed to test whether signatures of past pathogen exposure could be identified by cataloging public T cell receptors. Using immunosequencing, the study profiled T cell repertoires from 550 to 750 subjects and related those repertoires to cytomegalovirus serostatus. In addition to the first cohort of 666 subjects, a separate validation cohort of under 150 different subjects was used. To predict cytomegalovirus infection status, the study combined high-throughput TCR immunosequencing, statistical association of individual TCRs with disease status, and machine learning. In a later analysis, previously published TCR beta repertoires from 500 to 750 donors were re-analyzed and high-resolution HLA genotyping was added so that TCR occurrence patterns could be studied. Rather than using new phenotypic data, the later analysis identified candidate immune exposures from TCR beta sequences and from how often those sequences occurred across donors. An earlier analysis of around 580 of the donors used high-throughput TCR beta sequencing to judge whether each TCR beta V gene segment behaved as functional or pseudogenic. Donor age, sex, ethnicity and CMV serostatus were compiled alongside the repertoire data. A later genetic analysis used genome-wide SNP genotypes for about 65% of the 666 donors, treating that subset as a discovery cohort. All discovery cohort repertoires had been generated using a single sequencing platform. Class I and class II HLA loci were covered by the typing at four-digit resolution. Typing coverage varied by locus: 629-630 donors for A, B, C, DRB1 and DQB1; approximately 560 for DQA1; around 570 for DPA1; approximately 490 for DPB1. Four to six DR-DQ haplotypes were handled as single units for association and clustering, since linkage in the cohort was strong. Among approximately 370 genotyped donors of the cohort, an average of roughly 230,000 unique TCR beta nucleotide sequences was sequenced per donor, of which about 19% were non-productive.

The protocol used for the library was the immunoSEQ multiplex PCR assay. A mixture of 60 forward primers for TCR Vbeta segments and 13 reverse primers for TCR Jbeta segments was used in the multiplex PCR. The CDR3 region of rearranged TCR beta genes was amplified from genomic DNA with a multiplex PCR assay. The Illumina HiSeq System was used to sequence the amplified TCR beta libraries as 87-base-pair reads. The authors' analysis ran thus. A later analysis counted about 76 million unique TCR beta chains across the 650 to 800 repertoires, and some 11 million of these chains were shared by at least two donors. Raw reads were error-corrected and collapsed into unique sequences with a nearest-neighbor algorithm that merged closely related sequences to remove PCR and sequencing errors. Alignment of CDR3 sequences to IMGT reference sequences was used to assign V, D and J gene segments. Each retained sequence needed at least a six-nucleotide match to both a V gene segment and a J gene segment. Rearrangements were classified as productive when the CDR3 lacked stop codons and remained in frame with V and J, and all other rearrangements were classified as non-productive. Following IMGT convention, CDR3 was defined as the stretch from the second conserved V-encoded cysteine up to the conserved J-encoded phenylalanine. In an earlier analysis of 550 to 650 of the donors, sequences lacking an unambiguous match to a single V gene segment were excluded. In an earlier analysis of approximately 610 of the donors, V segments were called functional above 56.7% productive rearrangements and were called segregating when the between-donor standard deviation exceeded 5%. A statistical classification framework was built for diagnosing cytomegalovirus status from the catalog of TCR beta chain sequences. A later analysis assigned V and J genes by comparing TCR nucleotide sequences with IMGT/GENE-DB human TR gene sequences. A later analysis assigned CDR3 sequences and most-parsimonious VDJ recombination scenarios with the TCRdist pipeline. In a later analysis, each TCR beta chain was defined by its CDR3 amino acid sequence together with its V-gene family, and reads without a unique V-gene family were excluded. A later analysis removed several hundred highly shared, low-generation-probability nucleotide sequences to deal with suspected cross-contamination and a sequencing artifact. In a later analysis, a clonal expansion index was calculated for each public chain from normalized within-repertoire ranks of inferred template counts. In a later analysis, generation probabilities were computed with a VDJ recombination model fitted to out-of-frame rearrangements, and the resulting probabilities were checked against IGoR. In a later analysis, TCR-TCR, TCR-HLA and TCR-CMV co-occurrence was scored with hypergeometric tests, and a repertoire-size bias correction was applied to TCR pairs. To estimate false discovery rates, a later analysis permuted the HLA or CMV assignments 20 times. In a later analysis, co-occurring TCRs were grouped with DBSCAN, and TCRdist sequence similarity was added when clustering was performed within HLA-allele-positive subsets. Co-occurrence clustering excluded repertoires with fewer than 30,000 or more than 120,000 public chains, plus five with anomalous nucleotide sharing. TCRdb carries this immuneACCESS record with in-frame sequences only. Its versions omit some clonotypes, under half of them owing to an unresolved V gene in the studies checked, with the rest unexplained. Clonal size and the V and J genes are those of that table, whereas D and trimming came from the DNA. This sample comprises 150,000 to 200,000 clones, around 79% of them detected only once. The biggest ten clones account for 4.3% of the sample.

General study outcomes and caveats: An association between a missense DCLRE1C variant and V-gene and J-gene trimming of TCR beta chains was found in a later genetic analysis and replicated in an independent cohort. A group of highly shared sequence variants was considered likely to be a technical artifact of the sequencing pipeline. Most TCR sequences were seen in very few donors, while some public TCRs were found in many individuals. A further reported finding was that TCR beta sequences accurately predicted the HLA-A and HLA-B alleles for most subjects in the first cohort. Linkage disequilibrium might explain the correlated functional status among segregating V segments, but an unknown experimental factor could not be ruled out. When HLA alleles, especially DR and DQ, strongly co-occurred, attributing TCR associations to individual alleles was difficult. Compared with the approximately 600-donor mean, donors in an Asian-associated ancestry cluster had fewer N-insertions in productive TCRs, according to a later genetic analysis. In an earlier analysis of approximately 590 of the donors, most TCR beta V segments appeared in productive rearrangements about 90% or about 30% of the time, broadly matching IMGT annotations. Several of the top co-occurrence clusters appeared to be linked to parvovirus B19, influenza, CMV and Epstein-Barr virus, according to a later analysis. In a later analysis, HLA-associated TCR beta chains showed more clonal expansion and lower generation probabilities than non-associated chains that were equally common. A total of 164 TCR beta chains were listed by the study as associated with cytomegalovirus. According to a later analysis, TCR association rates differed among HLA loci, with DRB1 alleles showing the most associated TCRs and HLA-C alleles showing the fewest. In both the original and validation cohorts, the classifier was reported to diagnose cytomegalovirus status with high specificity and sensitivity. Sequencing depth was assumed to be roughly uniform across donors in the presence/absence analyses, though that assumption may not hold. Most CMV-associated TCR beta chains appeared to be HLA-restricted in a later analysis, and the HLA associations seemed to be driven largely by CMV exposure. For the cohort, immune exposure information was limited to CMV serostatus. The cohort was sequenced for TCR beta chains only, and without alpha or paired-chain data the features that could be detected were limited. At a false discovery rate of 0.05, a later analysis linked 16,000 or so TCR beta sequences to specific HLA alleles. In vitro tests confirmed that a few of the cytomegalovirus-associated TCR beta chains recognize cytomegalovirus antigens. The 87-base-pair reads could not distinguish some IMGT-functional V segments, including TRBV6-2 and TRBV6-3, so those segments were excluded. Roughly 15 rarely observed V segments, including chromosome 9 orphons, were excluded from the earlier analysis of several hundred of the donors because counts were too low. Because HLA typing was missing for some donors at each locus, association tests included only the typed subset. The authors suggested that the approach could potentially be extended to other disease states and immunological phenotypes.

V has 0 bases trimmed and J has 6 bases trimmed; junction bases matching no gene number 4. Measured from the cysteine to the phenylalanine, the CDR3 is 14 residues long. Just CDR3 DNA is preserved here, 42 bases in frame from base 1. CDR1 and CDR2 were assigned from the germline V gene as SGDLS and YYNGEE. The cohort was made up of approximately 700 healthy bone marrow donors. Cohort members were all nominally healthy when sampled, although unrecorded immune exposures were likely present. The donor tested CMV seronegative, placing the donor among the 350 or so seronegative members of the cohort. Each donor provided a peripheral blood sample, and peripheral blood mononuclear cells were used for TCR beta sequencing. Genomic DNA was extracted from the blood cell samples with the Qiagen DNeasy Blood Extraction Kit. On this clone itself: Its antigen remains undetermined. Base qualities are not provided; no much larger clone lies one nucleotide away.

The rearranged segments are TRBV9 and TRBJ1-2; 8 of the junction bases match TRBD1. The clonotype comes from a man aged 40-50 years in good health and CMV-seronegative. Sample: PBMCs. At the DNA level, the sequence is TGTGCCAGCAGCGTAGCTACGACAGGGGATGGCTACACCTTC. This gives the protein CASSVATTGDGYTF.